This passage covers 17 T cell receptor beta chains from one sample sequenced in a study of vaccination and CD4 T cells after COVID-19. No antigens are known for them. The sample's treatment: approximately nine-day PBMC culture with coronavirus spike peptide pools or control peptides (ViraFEST assay). Sequence data for DNA of cultured CD4+ T cells were generated by the Oncomine TCR Beta short-read assay. One entry per CDR3 protein results from TCRdb running MiXCR on the PCR reads. The table lists roughly 16,000 distinct CDR3 sequences, approximately 52% of them singletons. The material sequenced was CD4+ T cells from blood, cultured in vitro, taken before SARS-CoV-2 vaccination. The source is a human donor who had recovered from COVID-19.

Only a few counts were recorded for this clonotype. The chain has TRBV2 and TRBJ1-5; no clear D gene. Trimming removed 5 bases from V and 0 bases from J, with 11 bases in between. The CDR3 loop spans 15 amino acids. Germline CDR1 reads SNHLY; CDR2 reads FYNNEI. CDR3 region: CASSLSWDSNQPQHF. In nucleotides, the CDR3 is TGTGCCAGCAGTTTATCTTGGGATAGCAATCAGCCCCAGCATTTT.

This clonotype turned up a few times. The chain combines TRBV20-1 with TRBJ2-7; TRBD2 matches 13 bases. The J segment lost 2 bases and the V segment lost 6 bases, leaving 4 bases of the junction unmatched. Germline values: CDR1 DFQATT, CDR2 SNEGSKA (reference sequence). CDR3 size: 14 residues. Here the CDR3 DNA reads TGCAGTGCGGCTACTAGCGGGGGGGCCTACGAGCAGTACTTC. It encodes CSAATSGGAYEQYF.

This clonotype was seen just once. The CDR3 region has the DNA TGTGCCTGGAGGACGGGACAGGGGGCCCTCCAAGAGACCCAGTACTTC. Translation: CAWRTGQGALQETQYF. The chain joins TRBV30 to TRBJ2-5, with 12 bases fitting TRBD1. Per the germline V gene, CDR1 is GTSNPN and CDR2 is SVGIG (reference sequence). V gave up 3 bases and J gave up 1 base; unmatched junction bases: 6. The CDR3 length is 16 residues.

The chain is built from TRBV10-2 and TRBJ1-2; 10 bases fit TRBD1. V gave up 5 bases and J gave up 6 bases; unmatched junction bases: 9. Germline assignment: CDR1 WSHSY and CDR2 SAAADI. CDR3 length: 15 residues. The CDR3 coding sequence is TGCGCCAGCAGTTTTAGACAGGGGGCTAAGGATGGCTACACCTTC. It specifies CASSFRQGAKDGYTF.

CDR3 amino acids: CSADITGFTQYF. CDR3 DNA: TGCAGCGCCGATATAACAGGGTTCACGCAGTATTTT. The chain carries TRBV29-1 and TRBJ2-3; D perhaps matches TRBD1 (6 bases). Germline values: CDR1 SQVTM, CDR2 ANQGSEA. CDR3 size: 12 residues. With 7 bases removed from V and 9 bases from J, the gap between germline ends came to 17 bases.

This clonotype occurred a few times. The rearrangement links TRBV7-2 to TRBJ2-3, with 7 nucleotides matching TRBD2. The junction had 9 bases not matched to a gene; V was cut back by 5 bases and J by 4 bases. CDR1 SGHTA and CDR2 FQGNSA come from the germline V gene. This CDR3 is built from 15 residues. This CDR3 reads CASSQAGRAPDTQYF. DNA for the CDR3: TGTGCCAGCAGCCAAGCGGGGAGGGCGCCAGATACGCAGTATTTT.

This clonotype has more than one count but fewer than ten. The chain has TRBV20-1 and TRBJ1-2, with D tentatively TRBD1 (5 bases). V lost 6 bases, J lost 2 bases, and 13 bases lay in between. The CDR3 spans 13 residues. Germline V gives CDR1 DFQATT, CDR2 SNEGSKA (reference sequence). The CDR3 DNA reads TGCAGTGCCATGGGGGGGGTGAACTATGGCTACACCTTC. Translating gives CSAMGGVNYGYTF.

A few counts support this clonotype. This sequence joins TRBV27 and TRBJ1-1, with TRBD1 matching 8 bases. This CDR3 comprises 14 residues. J lost 0 bases, V lost 5 bases, and 2 bases had no gene match. Looked up from germline, CDR1 is MNHEY and CDR2 is SMNVEV (reference sequence). The CDR3 is CASSPGGLNTEAFF. CDR3 coding DNA: TGTGCCAGCAGTCCAGGGGGCTTGAACACTGAAGCTTTCTTT.

This clonotype appeared a single time. This rearrangement joins TRBV19 to TRBJ2-2; TRBD2 is a possible D gene (8 bases). The V end lost 10 bases, the J end lost 4 bases, and 19 bases lay between the germline ends. CDR3 length equals 15 residues. The germline gives CDR1 LNHDA, CDR2 SQIVND (reference sequence). The CDR3 region has the DNA TGTGCCACCAAAAGGGGGCTAGCGGGCACCGGGGAGCTGTTTTTT. Amino acid sequence: CATKRGLAGTGELFF.

The rearrangement uses TRBV10-3 and TRBJ2-5, with a possible D match to TRBD1 (6 bases). Germline CDR1 and CDR2: ENHRY and SYGVKD. V was clipped by 10 bases and J by 4 bases, with 16 bases between them. This CDR3 has 13 amino acids. The CDR3 coding sequence is TGTGCCACCAAGGACCAGGGGAGAGAGACCCAGTACTTC. This sequence encodes CATKDQGRETQYF.

The rearrangement uses TRBV7-9 and TRBJ1-2; unclear D gene. The germline V gene encodes CDR1 SEHNR and CDR2 FQNEAQ (reference sequence). CDR3 length: 14 amino acids. V lost 5 bases and J lost 1, with 11 bases in between. DNA for the CDR3: TGTGCCAGCAGCCCAGAAATAGTTAACTATGGCTACACCTTC. Translating gives CASSPEIVNYGYTF.

V usage is TRBV7-2 and J usage is TRBJ2-7; D ambiguous. The CDR3 is made up of 12 amino acids. Germline-derived CDR1 and CDR2 are SGHTA and FQGNSA. The V end lost 8 bases, the J end lost 3 bases, and 11 bases lay between the germline ends. CDR3 amino acids: CASALRGYEQYF. CDR3 DNA: TGTGCCAGCGCCCTTCGCGGCTACGAGCAGTACTTC.

Only a few counts were recorded for this clonotype. V gene TRBV15 combines with J gene TRBJ2-1; 11 nucleotides line up with TRBD2. V shed 0 bases and J 9 bases; nucleotides not matched to a gene: 7. Per germline, CDR1 LNHNV and CDR2 YYDKDF (reference sequence). The CDR3 is made up of 16 amino acids. The CDR3 spells CATSRDLSGRAGEQFF. CDR3 nucleotides: TGTGCCACCAGCAGAGATCTTAGCGGGAGGGCCGGTGAGCAGTTCTTC.

The J gene is TRBJ1-1, the V gene TRBV19; 8 nucleotides align to TRBD1. Trimming at V came to 2 bases and at J to 4 bases, leaving 6 bases not matched to a gene. CDR3 size: 15 residues. Germline CDR1 and CDR2: LNHDA and SQIVND (reference sequence). The CDR3 DNA sequence: TGTGCCAGTAGTATAAGTCGAACAGGGGGCACTGAAGCTTTCTTT. This gives the protein CASSISRTGGTEAFF.

This chain connects TRBV7-2 to TRBJ1-5, with D possibly being TRBD1 (5 bases). The CDR3 is made up of 15 amino acids. Deletions cut 1 base from V and 5 bases from J, with 12 bases between. The germline gives CDR1 SGHTA, CDR2 FQGNSA. CDR3: CASSLVLGGDQPQHF. CDR3 coding DNA: TGTGCCAGCAGCTTAGTGTTGGGAGGGGATCAGCCCCAGCATTTT.

Comments on this clonotype: One junction end disagrees with the germline gene, perhaps due to a read error. V is TRBV10-3 and J is TRBJ2-2; D unresolved. This CDR3 region has 14 residues. Germline V lookup: CDR1 ENHRY, CDR2 SYGVKD. The CDR3 is CAIREYANTGELFF. DNA for the CDR3: TGTGCCATCAGGGAGTACGCGAACACCGGGGAGCTGTTTTTT.

The chain joins TRBV20-1 to TRBJ2-1, with 14 bases fitting TRBD2. Losses at the gene ends were 4 bases for V and 9 bases for J; bases not matched to a gene: 5. Per germline, CDR1 DFQATT and CDR2 SNEGSKA (reference sequence). The CDR3 runs 14 residues. The CDR3 DNA sequence: TGCAGTGCTACTGGGACTAGCGGGAGTCCTGAGCAGTTCTTC. It encodes CSATGTSGSPEQFF.